This is a list of T cell receptor beta chains from one sample in a study of spatial heterogeneity in lung cancer. TCRdb reprocessed the 5' RACE reads with MiXCR, giving one entry per CDR3 protein. The sample records around 5,000 distinct CDR3 sequences, just under 30% being singletons. Sequenced here: lung tumor tissue, sampled at surgery. The receptors shown here come from a female donor with early-stage non-small cell lung cancer. Both conserved end residues are part of each CDR3. D genes are given only for firm matches. Clone size, where shown, is once, few, many, or a class for clones that have expanded.

j_call	clone_size	d_call	v_call	cdr3_aa	cdr3_nt
TRBJ2-1	medium-sized	-	TRBV12-3/TRBV12-4	CASSFGDWQFF	TGTGCCAGCAGTTTCGGGGACTGGCAGTTCTTC
TRBJ2-7	medium-sized	-	TRBV28	CASSPPKRLRATYEQYF	TGTGCCAGCAGTCCCCCCAAGAGGCTACGGGCAACCTACGAGCAGTACTTC
TRBJ2-5	many	TRBD1	TRBV7-8	CASSLVPGGEETQYF	TGTGCCAGCAGCTTAGTTCCAGGGGGCGAAGAGACCCAGTACTTC
TRBJ2-3	hyperexpanded	-	TRBV11-2	CASSLGVVGQGTDTQYF	TGTGCCAGCAGCTTAGGGGTTGTGGGGCAGGGGACAGATACGCAGTATTTT
TRBJ2-5	-	TRBD1	TRBV11-2	CASSSAAGGAETQYF	TGTGCCAGCAGCTCGGCCGCAGGGGGCGCGGAGACCCAGTACTTC
TRBJ2-5	medium-sized	TRBD1	TRBV28	CASSFIAGQGAQYF	TGTGCCAGCAGTTTCATCGCGGGACAGGGGGCCCAGTACTTC
TRBJ1-1	-	TRBD1	TRBV29-1	CSVEPGTGRTEAFF	TGCAGCGTTGAACCCGGGACAGGGAGGACTGAAGCTTTCTTT
TRBJ2-3	-	-	TRBV4-1	CASSRRAGRSTDTQYF	TGCGCCAGCAGCCGGCGGGCAGGGAGGTCCACAGATACGCAGTATTTT
TRBJ1-4	medium-sized	TRBD1	TRBV19	CASSSGTGEEKLFF	TGTGCCAGTAGTTCCGGGACAGGGGAAGAAAAACTGTTTTTT
TRBJ1-4	many	-	TRBV7-8	CASRVGVLAGANEKLFF	TGTGCCAGCCGTGTTGGAGTCCTGGCAGGTGCTAATGAAAAACTGTTTTTT
TRBJ2-7	medium-sized	-	TRBV7-2	CASSLEVVPSYEQYF	TGTGCCAGCAGCTTAGAGGTAGTCCCCTCCTACGAGCAGTACTTC
TRBJ2-5	many	TRBD1	TRBV7-2	CASSSDRAQYF	TGTGCCAGCAGCTCGGACAGGGCGCAGTACTTC
TRBJ2-5	-	-	TRBV24-1	CATSDAKAPDETQYF	TGTGCCACCAGTGATGCCAAGGCCCCGGATGAGACCCAGTACTTC
TRBJ2-3	-	-	TRBV5-8	CASSSGLSVTDTQYF	TGTGCCAGCAGCTCAGGACTTTCAGTCACAGATACGCAGTATTTT
TRBJ1-2	-	-	TRBV27	CASSPVRADGYGYTF	TGTGCCAGCAGTCCAGTGAGGGCTGACGGCTATGGCTACACCTTC
TRBJ2-7	many	-	TRBV7-2	CASSLTAFYEQYF	TGTGCCAGCAGCCTGACAGCGTTTTACGAGCAGTACTTC
TRBJ2-1	medium-sized	-	TRBV19	CASSIDYPGDEQFF	TGTGCCAGTAGTATAGACTACCCCGGGGATGAGCAGTTCTTC
TRBJ1-2	many	-	TRBV20-1	CSASGRLYGYTF	TGCAGTGCTAGTGGCAGGCTCTATGGCTACACCTTC
TRBJ2-2	-	-	TRBV7-9	CASSSLPLGQMFGELFF	TGTGCCAGCAGCTCTCTGCCGTTGGGCCAAATGTTCGGGGAGCTGTTTTTT
TRBJ1-4	medium-sized	TRBD1	TRBV7-3	CASSRDSPTTNEKLFF	TGTGCCAGCAGCCGGGACAGCCCAACAACTAATGAAAAACTGTTTTTT
TRBJ1-6	-	-	TRBV20-1	CSAGNLRRGRPLHF	TGCAGTGCTGGGAACTTACGCAGGGGCCGGCCCCTCCACTTT
TRBJ2-5	medium-sized	TRBD2	TRBV14	CASSQFGLAGLETQYF	TGTGCCAGCAGCCAATTCGGACTAGCGGGGTTAGAGACCCAGTACTTC